Shown below are 16 T cell receptor beta chains from a single sample sequenced in a study of response to subunit inactivated influenza vaccine. TCRdb independently ran MiXCR on the RT-PCR reads; one entry per CDR3 protein. The sample contains about 190,000 distinct CDR3 sequences, roughly an eighth of which appear only once. Material: CD8+ T cells sorted from PBMCs, obtained less than 6 days after vaccination. Receptors were obtained from a man aged 50-60 years who received an inactivated influenza vaccine.

In its sample, this clonotype was seen many times. The chain combines TRBV10-3 with TRBJ1-1; D gene uncertain. CDR1 and CDR2 from the germline V gene are ENHRY and SYGVKD. The CDR3 is 15 amino acids. Trimming stripped 0 bases from V and 0 bases from J, with 8 bases between. In DNA, the CDR3 is TGTGCCATCAGTGAGTCTGCGAACGTGAACACTGAAGCTTTCTTT. This translates into CAISESANVNTEAFF.

This clonotype has only a few counts. The gene calls are TRBV10-3 and TRBJ2-3, with D perhaps given as TRBD1 or TRBD2 (6 bases each). This CDR3 comprises 15 residues. The germline V and J ends were trimmed by 6 bases and 8 bases, with 21 bases remaining between them. Germline values: CDR1 ENHRY, CDR2 SYGVKD. The CDR3, as DNA: TGTGCCATCAGGGAGGGGGACGGCGAAAGTGGTACGCAGTATTTT. Translated, it gives CAIREGDGESGTQYF.

This clonotype was detected ten times or more. The rearrangement links TRBV28 to TRBJ2-1; possible D gene TRBD1, 6 bases. This CDR3 comprises 17 residues. The V end was cut by 6 bases, the J end by 3 bases, with 21 bases between. CDR1 MDHEN and CDR2 SYDVKM come from the germline V gene. For the CDR3, the DNA is TGTGCCAGCAGAAATGAACGGGACACGCTTCACTACAATGAGCAGTTCTTC. Amino acids: CASRNERDTLHYNEQFF.

There are a few counts of this clonotype. This CDR3 reads CASSQDRLVQYF. DNA for the CDR3: TGCGCCAGCAGCCAAGATCGACTAGTCCAGTATTTT. The chain combines TRBV4-1 with TRBJ2-3; TRBD2 might be the D (6 bases). CDR3 length equals 12 residues. Germline V gives CDR1 MGHRA, CDR2 YSYEKL. The V and J ends lost 0 bases and 12 bases respectively, with 10 bases between them.

This clonotype occurred many times. The rearrangement links TRBV20-1 to TRBJ2-1, with D hard to call. Trimming removed 4 bases from V and 4 bases from J, with 17 bases in between. The CDR3 covers 15 residues. Germline V gene data show CDR1 as DFQATT and CDR2 as SNEGSKA (reference sequence). The CDR3 loop reads CSAIRLADGYNEQFF. CDR3 DNA sequence: TGCAGTGCTATACGCCTGGCAGATGGTTACAATGAGCAGTTCTTC.

This clonotype was seen a few times. The V call is TRBV11-2, the J call TRBJ1-2; unclear D gene. The CDR3 is made up of 16 amino acids. The V gene lost 5 bases and the J gene lost 3 bases, with 19 bases spanning the gap. In germline, CDR1 is SGHAT, CDR2 FQNNGV. CDR3 sequence: CASSRLIGSGDYGYTF. CDR3 sequence (DNA): TGTGCCAGCAGCCGCCTTATAGGGTCCGGAGACTATGGCTACACCTTC.

This clonotype has just a few counts. This chain links TRBV5-6 with TRBJ1-2; D is unresolved. There are 13 residues in the CDR3. The germline V and J ends were trimmed by 4 bases and 4 bases, with 11 bases remaining between them. Germline CDR1 is SGHDT and CDR2 is YYEEEE. CDR3 nucleotides: TGTGCCAGCAGCCCTGTTCCTTTCTATGGCTACACCTTC. Translation gives CASSPVPFYGYTF. The variable domain in full, completed from reference TRBV5-6 and TRBJ1-2, reads DAGVTQSPTHLIKTRGQQVTLRCSPKSGHDTVSWYQQALGQGPQFIFQYYEEEERQRGNFPDRFSGHQFPNYSSELNVNALLLGDSALYLCASSPVPFYGYTFGSGTRLTVV.

This clonotype was counted a few times. This chain connects TRBV5-1 to TRBJ2-7, with TRBD1 matching 8 bases. Losses at the gene ends were 3 bases for V and 6 bases for J; bases not matched to a gene: 11. The CDR3 is made up of 15 amino acids. Germline loops: CDR1 SGHRS, CDR2 YFSETQ. The CDR3 region has the DNA TGCGCCAGCAGCTGGACCGGGACAGGTCTCGGCGAGCAGTACTTC. Translation gives CASSWTGTGLGEQYF. Full variable domain (outside the CDR3, taken from reference TRBV5-1 and TRBJ2-7): KAGVTQTPRYLIKTRGQQVTLSCSPISGHRSVSWYQQTPGQGLQFLFEYFSETQRNKGNFPGRFSGRQFSNSRSEMNVSTLELGDSALYLCASSWTGTGLGEQYFGPGTRLTVT.

The CDR3 DNA follows: TGTGCCAGCAGTTTACGAGGACAGTACGACGAGCAGTACTTC. This translates into CASSLRGQYDEQYF. This chain uses TRBV6-2 or TRBV6-3 with TRBJ2-7, with D maybe TRBD1 (6 bases). V shed 4 bases and J shed 5 bases, with 15 bases lying between them. The CDR3 length is 14 residues. Germline loops: CDR1 MNHEY, CDR2 SVGEGT.

In its sample, this clonotype was seen a few times. V is TRBV5-1 and J is TRBJ1-1; TRBD1 agrees at 11 bases. Germline values: CDR1 SGHRS, CDR2 YFSETQ. V was pared by 0 bases and J by 5 bases, with 6 bases of the junction left unmatched. The CDR3 is 16 amino acids. DNA of the CDR3: TGCGCCAGCAGCTTGGCCCAGGACAGGGGGCCGACTGAAGCTTTCTTT. Protein: CASSLAQDRGPTEAFF.

This clonotype appeared once. The rearrangement uses TRBV12-3 or TRBV12-4 and TRBJ2-1; 7 positions agree with TRBD2. This CDR3 contains 14 residues. V shed 6 bases and J 4 bases; nucleotides not matched to a gene: 6. The CDR3 loop is CASSPGLTYNEQFF. The CDR3 DNA is TGTGCCAGCAGCCCGGGACTAACATACAATGAGCAGTTCTTC.

The chain joins TRBV7-9 to TRBJ2-2; D gene ambiguous. Germline CDR1 and CDR2: SEHNR and FQNEAQ (reference sequence). Trimming pared 3 bases from V and 2 bases from J, leaving 10 bases between. This CDR3 contains 15 residues. The CDR3 region has the DNA TGTGCCAGCAGCTTCACCAGTCCTAACACCGGGGAGCTGTTTTTT. This translates into CASSFTSPNTGELFF.

This chain links TRBV20-1 with TRBJ2-7; D unclear. Between the trimmed V and J ends, which lost 5 bases and 3 bases, there was a span of 17 bases. Per the germline V gene, CDR1 is DFQATT and CDR2 is SNEGSKA (reference sequence). The CDR3 contains 14 residues. The CDR3 DNA reads as TGCAGTGCTGAGGACCTTGTCTCCGGCTACGAGCAGTACTTC. Amino acid sequence: CSAEDLVSGYEQYF.

This clonotype was counted once. V gene TRBV18 combines with J gene TRBJ2-2; 7 bases agree with TRBD1. The germline gives CDR1 KGHSH, CDR2 LQKENI. The CDR3 is 13 residues long. Trimming removed 7 bases from V and 1 base from J; junction bases left unmatched: 0. The CDR3 DNA follows: TGTGCCAGCTGGACAGGGAACACCGGGGAGCTGTTTTTT. Its translation: CASWTGNTGELFF.

The rearrangement links TRBV5-1 to TRBJ1-4; the match to TRBD1 covers 7 bases. This CDR3 is 16 amino acids long. The V segment lost 7 bases and the J segment 6 bases; nucleotides outside the gene matches: 15. Germline lookup yields CDR1 SGHRS and CDR2 YFSETQ. The CDR3: CASCTLFRDRDEKLFF. The CDR3 nucleotides are TGCGCCAGCTGTACGCTCTTCCGGGACAGAGATGAAAAACTGTTTTTT.

This clonotype was counted many times. V usage is TRBV24-1 and J usage is TRBJ1-1, with TRBD1 matching over 12 bases. This CDR3 contains 17 residues. Germline lookup yields CDR1 KGHDR and CDR2 SFDVKD. Trimming removed 4 bases from V and 3 bases from J; junction bases left unmatched: 8. CDR3 coding DNA: TGTGCCACCAGTGAGCCCGGGACAGGGGGCCTAGACACTGAAGCTTTCTTT. This translates into CATSEPGTGGLDTEAFF.